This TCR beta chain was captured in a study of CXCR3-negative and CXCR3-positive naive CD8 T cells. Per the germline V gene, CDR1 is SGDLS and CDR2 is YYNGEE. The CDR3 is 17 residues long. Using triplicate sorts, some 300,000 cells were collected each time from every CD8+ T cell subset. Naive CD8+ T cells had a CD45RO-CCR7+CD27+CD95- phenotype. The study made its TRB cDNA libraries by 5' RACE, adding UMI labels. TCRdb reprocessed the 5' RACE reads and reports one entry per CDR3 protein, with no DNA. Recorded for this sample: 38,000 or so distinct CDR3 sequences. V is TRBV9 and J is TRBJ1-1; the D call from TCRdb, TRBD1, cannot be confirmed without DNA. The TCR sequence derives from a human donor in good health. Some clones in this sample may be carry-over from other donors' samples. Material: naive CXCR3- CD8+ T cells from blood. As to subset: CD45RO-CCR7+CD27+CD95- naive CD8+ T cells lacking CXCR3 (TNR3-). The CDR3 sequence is CASSVESGTGLDTEAFF.